What follows are 29 T cell receptor beta chains derived from one specimen sequenced in a study of patients and donors after allogeneic stem cell transplantation. TCRdb redid the calling of the RT-PCR reads with MiXCR, one entry per CDR3 protein. The sample carries about 960,000 distinct CDR3 sequences, around 17% recorded once. Sequenced material: blood, either unsorted or a sorted T cell fraction (not recorded which). Receptors were obtained from a human donor who was either an allogeneic HSCT recipient or a stem cell or donor lymphocyte infusion donor (not recorded which). It is not recorded whose cells these are; they may come from a transplant donor.

The V and J genes are TRBV7-2 and TRBJ2-7; 7 bases are shared with TRBD1. CDR1 and CDR2 from the germline V gene are SGHTA and FQGNSA. The CDR3 loop spans 15 amino acids. V lost 5 bases to trimming and J lost 6 bases; unmatched junction nucleotides: 13. CDR3 nucleotide sequence: TGTGCCAGCAGCCAGATCCCAAGGGGGCCGTTCGAGCAGTACTTC. It is translated as CASSQIPRGPFEQYF.

This clonotype was detected ten times or more. The rearrangement joins TRBV12-3 or TRBV12-4 to TRBJ2-1; D remains ambiguous. Trimming pared 1 base from V and 0 bases from J, leaving 7 bases between. This CDR3 is built from 15 residues. CDR3 in amino acids: CASSLGTPSYNEQFF. Written as DNA, the CDR3 is TGTGCCAGCAGTTTAGGTACACCCTCCTACAATGAGCAGTTCTTC.

This clonotype has a handful of counts. V and J are TRBV12-3 or TRBV12-4 and TRBJ2-1; TRBD1 matches 9 bases. V shed 6 bases and J 6 bases; nucleotides not matched to a gene: 12. CDR3 length: 16 residues. CDR3 residues: CASSEYAGQGINEQFF. The CDR3 DNA is TGTGCCAGCAGCGAGTACGCGGGACAGGGAATCAATGAGCAGTTCTTC.

This rearrangement joins TRBV5-5 to TRBJ2-1, with TRBD1 as a possible D gene (6 bases). The CDR3 is made up of 15 amino acids. CDR1 SGHKS and CDR2 YYEKEE come from the germline V gene (reference sequence). V lost 5 bases to trimming and J lost 8 bases, with 20 bases between them. CDR3 DNA sequence: TGTGCCAGCAGTGGACAGATTATCCGGTGGGATGAGCAGTTCTTC. Amino acid sequence: CASSGQIIRWDEQFF.

In its sample, this clonotype was seen a few times. DNA of the CDR3: TGTGCCAGCAGTTACTCGAGACTACAGGGATTAGGAGCTTTCTTT. As protein: CASSYSRLQGLGAFF. This chain uses TRBV6-5 with TRBJ1-1; D is perhaps TRBD1 (6 bases). Germline CDR1 and CDR2: MNHEY and SVGAGI. Trimming left V 0 bases short and J 10 bases short, with 18 bases between. This CDR3 has 15 residues.

The CDR3 DNA follows: TGTGCCACCAGCAGAGATCGGACAGCATCTAATGAAAAACTGTTTTTT. This sequence encodes CATSRDRTASNEKLFF. J is TRBJ1-4 and V is TRBV15, with D possibly matching TRBD1 (6 bases). Trimming removed 0 bases at V and 3 bases at J, with 11 bases between. CDR3 length equals 16 residues. Per germline, CDR1 LNHNV and CDR2 YYDKDF (reference sequence).

The V and J genes are TRBV6-5 and TRBJ2-2; D may be TRBD1 (6 bases). The CDR3 spans 12 residues. The germline V gene has CDR1 MNHEY and CDR2 SVGAGI. Trimming removed 7 bases from V and 6 bases from J, with 9 bases in between. This CDR3 reads CASTQGPGELFF. The CDR3 bases are TGTGCCAGCACACAGGGTCCCGGGGAGCTGTTTTTT.

There are a few counts of this clonotype. The gene calls are TRBV6-1 and TRBJ2-7, with D perhaps matching TRBD1 or TRBD2 (5 bases each). In germline, CDR1 is MNHNS, CDR2 SASEGT. The CDR3 consists of 14 residues. V lost 5 bases, J lost 2 bases, and 13 bases lay in between. Written as DNA, the CDR3 is TGTGCCAGCAGTCCCCCCGGGGCTGCCTACGAGCAGTACTTC. Translated: CASSPPGAAYEQYF.

Only a few counts were recorded for this clonotype. The chain carries TRBV5-1 and TRBJ2-5, with TRBD1 matching 7 bases. Germline lookup yields CDR1 SGHRS and CDR2 YFSETQ. The CDR3 has 15 residues. V shed 4 bases, J shed 2 bases, and the junction held 8 bases outside the gene matches. CDR3 loop: CASSPGATGQETQYF. The CDR3 region has the DNA TGCGCCAGCAGCCCTGGAGCGACAGGGCAAGAGACCCAGTACTTC.

This clonotype was counted only a few times. The chain joins TRBV5-5 to TRBJ2-3; D might be TRBD1 (5 bases). This CDR3 is 14 amino acids long. CDR1 is SGHKS, CDR2 YYEKEE, per germline (reference sequence). With 3 bases removed from V and 3 bases from J, the gap between germline ends came to 11 bases. In DNA form, the CDR3 reads TGTGCCAGCAGCTCTCGGACACGAACAGATACGCAGTATTTT. It yields the protein CASSSRTRTDTQYF.

V and J are TRBV24-1 and TRBJ1-2; unclear D gene. The CDR3 has 15 residues. The V and J ends lost 8 bases and 4 bases respectively, with 19 bases between them. Germline-derived CDR1 and CDR2 are KGHDR and SFDVKD. For the CDR3, the DNA is TGTGCCACCACCTTTGGACTAGGTGAGGGCTATGGCTACACCTTC. Protein sequence: CATTFGLGEGYGYTF.

V is TRBV5-4 and J is TRBJ2-7; either TRBD1 or TRBD2 may fit D (5 bases each). The CDR3 runs 13 residues. Germline assignment: CDR1 SGHNT and CDR2 YYREEE (reference sequence). Trimming stripped 8 bases from V and 5 bases from J, with 17 bases between. CDR3 coding DNA: TGTGCCAGTAGGAAAAAGGGGAGCAACGAGCAGTACTTC. Its translation is CASRKKGSNEQYF.

The table lists this clonotype with a few counts. The chain has TRBV7-2 and TRBJ1-1, with D maybe TRBD1 (5 bases). CDR3 size: 15 residues. Trimming shortened V by 5 bases and J by 1 base, and 14 bases separated the two germline ends. CDR1 SGHTA and CDR2 FQGNSA come from the germline V gene. This chain's CDR3 is CASSPRPGGNTEAFF. CDR3 nucleotides: TGTGCCAGCAGCCCACGCCCCGGGGGGAACACTGAAGCTTTCTTT.

The J gene is TRBJ2-5, the V gene TRBV7-9; TRBD2 matches 10 bases. V lost 1 base to trimming and J lost 5 bases; unmatched junction nucleotides: 4. There are 15 residues in the CDR3. Germline values: CDR1 SEHNR, CDR2 FQNEAQ (reference sequence). The CDR3 DNA follows: TGTGCCAGCAGCTTAGATAGCGGGAGGAGTGAGACCCAGTACTTC. Its protein product is CASSLDSGRSETQYF.

This chain uses TRBV21-1 with TRBJ2-1; the DNA was not used to check the table's D call, TRBD2. TRBV21-1 corresponds to a pseudogene. This CDR3 has 17 amino acids. Here the CDR3 reads CASSKHPAGGPGNEQFF. CDR3 coding DNA: TGTGCCAGCAGCAAGCACCCAGCGGGAGGGCCTGGCAATGAGCAGTTCTTC.

This clonotype has just a few counts. The genes are TRBV20-1 and TRBJ1-1; 9 positions agree with TRBD1. The J segment lost 7 bases and the V segment lost 6 bases, leaving 18 bases of the junction unmatched. The length of the CDR3 is 16 residues. Germline CDR1 reads DFQATT; CDR2 reads SNEGSKA (reference sequence). This CDR3 reads CSALAGQGLRRIEAFF. The CDR3 DNA sequence: TGCAGTGCCCTAGCGGGACAGGGTCTCCGTCGAATTGAAGCTTTCTTT.

The chain combines TRBV2 with TRBJ1-5, with D maybe TRBD1 (5 bases). The V and J ends lost 4 bases and 0 bases respectively, with 16 bases between them. The CDR3 length is 17 residues. Germline V gene data show CDR1 as SNHLY and CDR2 as FYNNEI. Here the CDR3 reads CASSGRGGGVSNQPQHF. Written as DNA, the CDR3 is TGTGCCAGCAGTGGAAGGGGTGGAGGGGTTAGCAATCAGCCCCAGCATTTT.

In its sample, this clonotype was seen many times. A read error may account for a junction end that differs from germline. The chain joins TRBV12-3 or TRBV12-4 to TRBJ2-5, with unresolved D. This CDR3 spans 11 amino acids. The CDR3 region has the DNA TGTGCCAGCAGTCAACAAGGGACCCAGTACTTC. This translates into CASSQQGTQYF.

The sample holds a few counts of this clonotype. The CDR3 sequence is CASSLGTGPFYEQYF. CDR3 in DNA: TGCGCCAGCAGCTTGGGTACAGGCCCGTTCTACGAGCAGTACTTC. The genes are TRBV5-1 and TRBJ2-7; D may be TRBD1 (5 bases). The CDR3 length is 15 residues. The germline gives CDR1 SGHRS, CDR2 YFSETQ. V gave up 0 bases and J gave up 3 bases, with 13 bases separating them.

The table lists this clonotype with many counts. The genes are TRBV29-1 and TRBJ2-3; the match to TRBD2 covers 7 bases. Germline V gene data show CDR1 as SQVTM and CDR2 as ANQGSEA. V trimming: 3 bases; J trimming: 3 bases; junction bases outside the gene matches: 3. This CDR3 contains 13 residues. The CDR3 loop is CSVDGSGTDTQYF. The CDR3 coding sequence is TGCAGCGTTGATGGTAGCGGGACAGATACGCAGTATTTT.

V gene TRBV10-3 combines with J gene TRBJ2-3; D may be TRBD1 (5 bases). Germline V CDR1 and CDR2: ENHRY, SYGVKD. The CDR3 totals 13 residues. With 8 bases removed from V and 2 bases from J, the gap between germline ends came to 11 bases. The CDR3: CAIQGTPTDTQYF. In DNA, the CDR3 is TGTGCCATCCAGGGAACCCCCACAGATACGCAGTATTTT.

This clonotype was counted only a few times. J is TRBJ1-3 and V is TRBV6-6; no reliable D call. The CDR3 spans 13 residues. Germline CDR1 is MNHNY and CDR2 is SVGAGI (reference sequence). Trimming took 5 bases from V and 9 from J, leaving 14 bases between them. Here the CDR3 DNA reads TGTGCCAGCAGTCCCTATAGGGCGAGCACCATATATTTT. This sequence encodes CASSPYRASTIYF.

The V call is TRBV25-1, the J call TRBJ2-2; no firm D call. CDR1 MGHDK and CDR2 SYGVNS come from the germline V gene. The CDR3 totals 16 residues. V was shortened by 0 bases and J by 4 bases, with 12 bases between the two germline ends. Written as DNA, the CDR3 is TGTGCCAGCAGTGAATACGTCCGGCAAAGCACCGGGGAGCTGTTTTTT. This codes for CASSEYVRQSTGELFF.

This clonotype was detected a few times. This rearrangement joins TRBV30 to TRBJ2-3, with D possibly being TRBD1 (6 bases). The CDR3 has 13 amino acids. Germline CDR1 reads GTSNPN; CDR2 reads SVGIG (reference sequence). Trimming took 8 bases from V and 3 from J, leaving 15 bases between them. The CDR3 sequence is CARSRGWTDTQYF. The CDR3 bases are TGTGCCCGATCCAGGGGCTGGACAGATACGCAGTATTTT.

The rearrangement links TRBV7-3 to TRBJ2-3, with D unresolved. Trimming pared 5 bases from V and 3 bases from J, leaving 12 bases between. Germline V gene data show CDR1 as SGHTA and CDR2 as FQGTGA. The CDR3 runs 14 residues. The CDR3 reads CASSPRERTDTQYF. The CDR3 DNA sequence: TGTGCCAGCAGCCCCCGAGAGAGGACAGATACGCAGTATTTT.

The CDR3 DNA reads as TGTGCCAGCAGTCGAAGACAACAGGGGCCTACGCAGTATTTT. It specifies CASSRRQQGPTQYF. The rearrangement joins TRBV6-1 to TRBJ2-3; 7 nucleotides line up with TRBD1. Germline-derived CDR1 and CDR2 are MNHNS and SASEGT. The CDR3 consists of 14 residues. V shed 5 bases, J shed 8 bases, and the junction held 10 bases outside the gene matches.

The chain couples TRBV11-2 to TRBJ1-2, with D perhaps TRBD1 (5 bases). The CDR3 sequence is 15 residues long. The germline gives CDR1 SGHAT, CDR2 FQNNGV. The germline V and J ends were trimmed by 2 bases and 4 bases, with 14 bases remaining between them. The CDR3 sequence is CASSLIARDFYGYTF. CDR3 nucleotide sequence: TGTGCCAGCAGCTTAATCGCTAGGGACTTCTATGGCTACACCTTC.

The rearrangement uses TRBV27 and TRBJ2-7; D remains ambiguous. V was clipped by 3 bases and J by 3 bases, with 15 bases between them. This CDR3 region has 15 residues. From germline, CDR1 is MNHEY and CDR2 SMNVEV (reference sequence). The CDR3 reads CASSFIAGENYEQYF. The CDR3 DNA reads as TGTGCCAGCAGTTTCATTGCCGGAGAGAACTACGAGCAGTACTTC.

This rearrangement joins TRBV20-1 to TRBJ1-4; D is unresolved. V dropped 5 bases and J dropped 4 bases, with 11 bases sitting between them. CDR3 length: 13 amino acids. Per the germline V gene, CDR1 is DFQATT and CDR2 is SNEGSKA (reference sequence). The chain's CDR3 is CSAEVGVNEKLFF. The DNA of the CDR3 is TGCAGTGCTGAGGTGGGCGTTAATGAAAAACTGTTTTTT.